This TCR beta chain was sequenced in a study of blood T cells in healthy people across ages. Next came a second PCR, run for about 6 to 11 cycles, which used a sample-barcoded 5' primer along with a J-beta primer mix. TCRdb redid the calling of the 5' RACE reads with MiXCR, one entry per CDR3 protein. This repertoire shows more than 1.4 million distinct CDR3 sequences, around 42% found once; its top ten account for under 8%. The CDR3 consists of 13 residues. The ends were cut back, 0 bases at V and 1 base at J, with 6 bases in the middle. The germline CDR1 and CDR2 sequences are SQVTM and ANQGSEA. This clonotype was sampled from a woman under 30 in good health. The gene calls are TRBV29-1 and TRBJ1-1; D not resolved. Material: blood. The CDR3 here is CSVEDLRNTEAFF. The DNA for the CDR3 is TGCAGCGTTGAAGATCTAAGGAACACTGAAGCTTTCTTT.